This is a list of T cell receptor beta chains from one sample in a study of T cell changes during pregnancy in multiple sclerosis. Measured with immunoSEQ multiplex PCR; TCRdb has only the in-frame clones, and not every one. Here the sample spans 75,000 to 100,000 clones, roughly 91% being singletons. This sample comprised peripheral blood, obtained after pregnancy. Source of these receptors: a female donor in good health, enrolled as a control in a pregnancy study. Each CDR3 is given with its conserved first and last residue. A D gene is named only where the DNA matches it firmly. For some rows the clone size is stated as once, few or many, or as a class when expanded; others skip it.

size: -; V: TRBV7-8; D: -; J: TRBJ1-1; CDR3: CASSLEARVATEAFF; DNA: TGTGCCAGCAGCTTAGAGGCCAGGGTGGCCACTGAAGCTTTCTTT
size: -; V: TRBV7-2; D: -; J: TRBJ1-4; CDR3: CASSLVGGREKLFF; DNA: TGTGCCAGCAGCTTAGTAGGGGGTCGAGAAAAACTGTTTTTT
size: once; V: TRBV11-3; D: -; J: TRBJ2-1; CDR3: CASSFLPGNEQFF; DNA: TGTGCCAGCAGCTTCCTCCCCGGGAATGAGCAGTTCTTC
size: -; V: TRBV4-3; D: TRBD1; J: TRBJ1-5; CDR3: CASSQGTGNNQPQHF; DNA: TGCGCCAGCAGCCAAGGGACAGGAAACAATCAGCCCCAGCATTTT
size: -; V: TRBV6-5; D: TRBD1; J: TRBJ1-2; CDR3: CASRSDRGYGYTF; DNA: TGTGCCAGCAGATCCGACAGGGGCTATGGCTACACCTTC
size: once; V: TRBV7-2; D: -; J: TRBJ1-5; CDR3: CASSNPGIGNQPQHF; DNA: TGTGCCAGCAGCAACCCGGGAATAGGCAATCAGCCCCAGCATTTT
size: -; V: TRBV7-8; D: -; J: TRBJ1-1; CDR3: CASSLPGVGTEAFF; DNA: TGTGCCAGCAGCTTACCAGGGGTTGGCACTGAAGCTTTCTTT
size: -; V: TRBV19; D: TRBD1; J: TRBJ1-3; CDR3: CASGQGTTSGNTIYF; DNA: TGTGCCAGCGGACAGGGTACGACGTCTGGAAACACCATATATTTT
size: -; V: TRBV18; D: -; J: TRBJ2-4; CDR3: CASRQAKNIQYF; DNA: TGTGCCAGCAGACAAGCCAAAAACATTCAGTACTTC
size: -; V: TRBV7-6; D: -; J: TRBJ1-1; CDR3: CASSLWAQSMNTEAFF; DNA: TGTGCCAGCAGCTTATGGGCACAGAGTATGAACACTGAAGCTTTCTTT
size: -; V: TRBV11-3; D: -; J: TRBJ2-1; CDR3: CASSLDGDSYDEQFF; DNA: TGTGCCAGCAGCTTAGACGGAGACAGTTACGATGAGCAGTTCTTC
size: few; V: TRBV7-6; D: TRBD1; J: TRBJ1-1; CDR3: CASSARTGNTEAFF; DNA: TGTGCCAGCAGCGCCAGGACAGGGAACACTGAAGCTTTCTTT
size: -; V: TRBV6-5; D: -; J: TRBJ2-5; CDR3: CASTDSLSETQYF; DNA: TGTGCCAGCACCGACAGCTTATCAGAGACCCAGTACTTC
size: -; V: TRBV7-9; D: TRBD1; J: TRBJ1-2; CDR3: CASSFNRGYGYTF; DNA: TGTGCCAGCAGCTTCAACAGGGGATATGGCTACACCTTC
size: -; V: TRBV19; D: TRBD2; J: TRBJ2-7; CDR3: CASSIGGSGDRTQYF; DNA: TGTGCCAGTAGTATAGGGGGCAGCGGGGACCGCACGCAGTACTTC
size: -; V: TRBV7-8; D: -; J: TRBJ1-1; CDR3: CASSLYREKAFF; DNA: TGTGCCAGCAGCTTATACCGGGAGAAGGCTTTCTTT
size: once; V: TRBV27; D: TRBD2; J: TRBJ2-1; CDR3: CASSLGGGGDYNEQFF; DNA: TGTGCCAGCAGTTTAGGCGGCGGGGGGGACTACAATGAGCAGTTCTTC
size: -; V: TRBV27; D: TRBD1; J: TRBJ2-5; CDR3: CASRQGAEETQYF; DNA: TGTGCCAGCAGACAGGGGGCGGAAGAGACCCAGTACTTC
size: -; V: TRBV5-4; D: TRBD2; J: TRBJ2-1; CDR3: CASSSERGGYNEQFF; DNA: TGTGCCAGCAGCTCCGAGCGGGGGGGTTACAATGAGCAGTTCTTC
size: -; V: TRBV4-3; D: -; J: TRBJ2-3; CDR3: CASSFGLLRGGDTQYF; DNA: TGCGCCAGCAGTTTCGGACTCCTCCGGGGTGGAGATACGCAGTATTTT
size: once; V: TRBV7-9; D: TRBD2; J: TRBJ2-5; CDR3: CASSRRLAGGQETQYF; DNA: TGTGCCAGCAGCCGGAGACTAGCGGGGGGCCAAGAGACCCAGTACTTC
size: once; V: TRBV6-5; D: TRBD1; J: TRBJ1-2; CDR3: CASSSTGGWDYGYTF; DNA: TGTGCCAGCAGTTCTACAGGGGGCTGGGACTATGGCTACACCTTC
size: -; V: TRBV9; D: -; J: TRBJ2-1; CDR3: CASSALVGSYNEQFF; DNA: TGTGCCAGCAGCGCACTAGTCGGCTCCTACAATGAGCAGTTCTTC
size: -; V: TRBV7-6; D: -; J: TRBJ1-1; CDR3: CASSLGQGFTEAFF; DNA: TGTGCCAGCAGCTTAGGGCAGGGGTTCACTGAAGCTTTCTTT
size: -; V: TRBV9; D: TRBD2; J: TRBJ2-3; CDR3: CASSARLAGGTDTQYF; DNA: TGTGCCAGCAGCGCCCGACTAGCGGGGGGCACAGATACGCAGTATTTT
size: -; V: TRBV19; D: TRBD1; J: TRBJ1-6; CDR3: CASSNRGPRKNSPLHF; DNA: TGTGCCAGTAGTAACAGGGGGCCGAGAAAGAATTCACCCCTCCACTTT
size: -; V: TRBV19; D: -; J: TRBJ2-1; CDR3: CASSIVPGLYNEQFF; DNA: TGTGCCAGTAGTATAGTACCGGGACTCTACAATGAGCAGTTCTTC
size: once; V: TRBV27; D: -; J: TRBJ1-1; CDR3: CASSLSGSGVTEAFF; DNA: TGTGCCAGCAGTTTATCCGGGTCGGGGGTTACCGAAGCTTTCTTT
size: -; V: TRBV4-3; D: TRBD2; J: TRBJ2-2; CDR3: CASSHPTSGVSSGELFF; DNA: TGCGCCAGCAGCCACCCGACTAGCGGGGTTAGTAGCGGGGAGCTGTTTTTT
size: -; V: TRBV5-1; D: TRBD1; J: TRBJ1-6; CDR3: CASSPGQGYSSYNSPLHF; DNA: TGCGCCAGCAGTCCGGGACAGGGGTACAGCTCCTATAATTCACCCCTCCACTTT